This TCR beta chain was sequenced in a study of graft-versus-host responses after intestinal transplantation. Study-wide background: Among the recipients, all got anti-thymocyte globulin induction and then tacrolimus and steroids for 3 to 4 years.

Assay: immunoSEQ multiplex PCR; the TCRdb copy retains only in-frame clones and omits some. The data contain 35,000 to 45,000 clones, more than 90% of them singletons. After removal of 2 bases from V and 7 bases from J, the junction contained 4 bases not matched to a gene. This CDR3 has 14 residues. Per the germline V gene, CDR1 is MNHEY and CDR2 is SMNVEV (reference sequence). On this clone itself: Its antigen is currently unknown.

Study conclusions and caveats: Recipient marrow held GvH clones, some first seen in ileum or blood. Clonal ratios of graft-versus-host to host-versus-graft in allografts were high for patients exhibiting graft-donor T cell macrochimerism.

V gene TRBV27 combines with J gene TRBJ1-1; 10 bases line up with TRBD1. The source was PBMCs, collected 16 days after intestinal transplant. The source is a human patient who received an intestinal transplant, so some T cells may come from the graft donor. The CDR3 bases are TGTGCCAGCAGTTTACCGGACAGGGGGGGTGAAGCTTTCTTT. Translation gives CASSLPDRGGEAFF.